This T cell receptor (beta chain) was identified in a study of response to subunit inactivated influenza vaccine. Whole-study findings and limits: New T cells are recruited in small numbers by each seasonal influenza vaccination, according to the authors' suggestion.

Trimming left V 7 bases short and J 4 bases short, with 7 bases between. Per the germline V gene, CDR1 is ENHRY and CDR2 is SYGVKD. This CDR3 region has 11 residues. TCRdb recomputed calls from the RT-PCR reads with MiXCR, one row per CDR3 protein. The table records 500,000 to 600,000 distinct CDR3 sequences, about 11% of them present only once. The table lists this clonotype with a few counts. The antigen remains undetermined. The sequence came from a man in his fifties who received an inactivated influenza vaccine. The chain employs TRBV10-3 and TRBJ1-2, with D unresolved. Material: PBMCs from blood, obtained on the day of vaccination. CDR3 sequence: CAIKDAYGYTF. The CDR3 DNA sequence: TGTGCCATCAAGGATGCCTATGGCTACACCTTC.